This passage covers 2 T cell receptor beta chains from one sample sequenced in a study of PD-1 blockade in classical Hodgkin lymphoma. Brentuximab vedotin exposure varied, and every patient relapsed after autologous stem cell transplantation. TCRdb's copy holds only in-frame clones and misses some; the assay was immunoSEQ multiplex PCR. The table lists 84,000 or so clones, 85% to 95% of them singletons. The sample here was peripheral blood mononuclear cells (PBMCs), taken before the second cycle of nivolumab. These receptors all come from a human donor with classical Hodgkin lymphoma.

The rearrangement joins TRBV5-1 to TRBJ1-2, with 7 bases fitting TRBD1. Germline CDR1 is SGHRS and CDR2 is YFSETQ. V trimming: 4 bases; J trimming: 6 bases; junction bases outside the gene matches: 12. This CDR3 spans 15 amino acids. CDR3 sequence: CASSREVDRVDGYTF. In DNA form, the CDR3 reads TGCGCCAGCAGCCGAGAAGTCGACAGGGTTGATGGCTACACCTTC.

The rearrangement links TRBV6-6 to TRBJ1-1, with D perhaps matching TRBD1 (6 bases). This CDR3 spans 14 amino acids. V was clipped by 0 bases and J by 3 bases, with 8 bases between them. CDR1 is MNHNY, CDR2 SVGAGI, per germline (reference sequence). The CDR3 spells CASSYSRGDTEAFF. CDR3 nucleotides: TGTGCCAGCAGTTACTCCAGGGGAGACACTGAAGCTTTCTTT.